The rows below give T cell receptor beta chains drawn from one sample of a study of blood T cell repertoires in COVID-19. Assay used: immunoSEQ multiplex PCR; TCRdb lists only in-frame clones, some missing. The repertoire has fewer than 350,000 clones, roughly 87% of them found once; the top ten carry roughly 9.1%. Input material: peripheral blood. The origin of the receptors is a man between 18 and 29 years old with active or convalescent COVID-19. The CDR3 runs from the conserved cysteine through the conserved F or W. Fields, in order: D gene, V gene, CDR3 length, clone size, J gene, CDR3 DNA, CDR3 protein. A D gene is named only where the DNA matches it firmly. The size entry is marked missing in some rows and otherwise reads once, few, many or a size class.

TRBD1	TRBV7-9	17	NA	TRBJ1-2	TGTGCCAGCAGCTTAGGGGACAGCCTCCCCTCTAACTATGGCTACACCTTC	CASSLGDSLPSNYGYTF
TRBD1	TRBV29-1	14	NA	TRBJ2-2	TGCAGCGTTGGGACAGGGGACACCACCGGGGAGCTGTTTTTT	CSVGTGDTTGELFF
NA	TRBV19	12	NA	TRBJ1-1	TGTGCCAGTAGTATAGGAGGCCATCGGACTTTCTTT	CASSIGGHRTFF
NA	TRBV5-6	13	NA	TRBJ1-5	TGTGCCAGCAGCTCGGGTAGCAATCAGCCCCAGCATTTT	CASSSGSNQPQHF
TRBD1	TRBV7-8	14	NA	TRBJ2-7	TGTGCCAGCAGCTTGGGACAGGGGTACGACGAGCAGTACTTC	CASSLGQGYDEQYF
NA	TRBV12-3/TRBV12-4	13	few	TRBJ1-3	TGTGCCAGCAGTTGGAACAGGGGAAACACCATATATTTT	CASSWNRGNTIYF
NA	TRBV5-6	16	NA	TRBJ2-3	TGTGCCAGCAGCCGGGGCAGGGGCAGATACACAGATACGCAGTATTTT	CASSRGRGRYTDTQYF
NA	TRBV29-1	13	NA	TRBJ1-3	TGCAGCGTTGATCCCAGGACTGGAAACACCATATATTTT	CSVDPRTGNTIYF
TRBD1	TRBV6-6	15	few	TRBJ1-1	TGTGCCAGCAGTTACTCGAGACAGGGCGACACTGAAGCTTTCTTT	CASSYSRQGDTEAFF
TRBD1	TRBV6-5	15	NA	TRBJ1-6	TGTGCCAGCACCAAACGGGGGACAGGCAATTCACCCCTCCACTTT	CASTKRGTGNSPLHF
TRBD1	TRBV10-2	15	once	TRBJ2-2	TGCGCCAGCAGGGACAGGGAATTGGGTACCGGGGAGCTGTTTTTT	CASRDRELGTGELFF
NA	TRBV27	14	NA	TRBJ1-1	TGTGCCAGCAGTTTAGGGCCGGTGAGCACTGAAGCTTTCTTT	CASSLGPVSTEAFF
TRBD1	TRBV4-1	18	NA	TRBJ2-6	TGCGCCAGCAGCCACCCAACCGGGACAGGGTCTGGGGCCAACGTCCTGACTTTC	CASSHPTGTGSGANVLTF
TRBD1	TRBV7-8	15	NA	TRBJ2-3	TGTGCCAGCAGCTTTCAGGGACAGACCACAGATACGCAGTATTTT	CASSFQGQTTDTQYF
TRBD1	TRBV5-4	15	NA	TRBJ2-1	TGTGCCAGCAGCCTATGGACAGGGTCCTACAATGAGCAGTTCTTC	CASSLWTGSYNEQFF
NA	TRBV11-2	16	NA	TRBJ2-4	TGTGCCAGCAGCGGGCCACGTTGGGTAGTCAAAAACATTCAGTACTTC	CASSGPRWVVKNIQYF
NA	TRBV6-5	14	NA	TRBJ1-1	TGTGCCAGCACCGACCGACAGTTGAACACTGAAGCTTTCTTT	CASTDRQLNTEAFF
TRBD2	TRBV6-4	15	many	TRBJ2-3	TGTGCCAGCAGTGACGCGGCGGGGGGGCAAGATACGCAGTATTTT	CASSDAAGGQDTQYF
NA	TRBV7-9	11	NA	TRBJ1-2	TGTGCCAGCAGCTCAGACTATGGCTACACCTTC	CASSSDYGYTF
NA	TRBV9	16	NA	TRBJ1-3	TGTGCCAGCAGCGTCGAATCAGACAGCCAAGGAAACACCATATATTTT	CASSVESDSQGNTIYF
TRBD1	TRBV13	17	NA	TRBJ1-1	TGTGCCAGCAGCTCCTACACGACAGGGGGCGGGGACACTGAAGCTTTCTTT	CASSSYTTGGGDTEAFF
NA	TRBV14	13	NA	TRBJ2-4	TGTGCCAGCAGCCAAGTGGGCAGAAACATTCAGTACTTC	CASSQVGRNIQYF
NA	TRBV14	15	NA	TRBJ2-7	TGTGCCAGCAGCCGAGACACTGCGGGGTACTACGAGCAGTACTTC	CASSRDTAGYYEQYF
NA	TRBV10-3	15	NA	TRBJ2-7	TGTGCCATCAGTGAGTCGGGGACTCACCCTTACGAGCAGTACTTC	CAISESGTHPYEQYF
NA	TRBV5-5	15	once	TRBJ1-5	TGTGCCAGCAGCTTGACCACAGGGTTCAATCAGCCCCAGCATTTT	CASSLTTGFNQPQHF
NA	TRBV5-5	19	NA	TRBJ1-1	TGTGCCAGCAGCTTGGCCGGGATTTCTTCCCTGGGGATGAACACTGAAGCTTTCTTT	CASSLAGISSLGMNTEAFF
NA	TRBV27	13	NA	TRBJ1-2	TGTGCCAGCAGTTTATCACAGGGAAGTGGCTACACCTTC	CASSLSQGSGYTF
NA	TRBV20-1	12	few	TRBJ1-1	TGCAGTGCTAGTTGGGGGGAGACTGAAGCTTTCTTT	CSASWGETEAFF
NA	TRBV24-1	16	NA	TRBJ1-2	TGTGCCACCAGTGATTCTCCCTGGACAGTCCACTATGGCTACACCTTC	CATSDSPWTVHYGYTF
NA	TRBV2	12	once	TRBJ1-3	TGTGCCAGCTGGTTGGCAGGAAACACCATATATTTT	CASWLAGNTIYF
TRBD1	TRBV9	13	NA	TRBJ1-1	TGTGCCAGCAGCGCGGGACAGGGGCGCGGTGCTTTCTTT	CASSAGQGRGAFF
TRBD2	TRBV5-1	17	NA	TRBJ2-3	TGCGCCAGCAGCTCATCACAGCCCCGGGGGGGCACAGATACGCAGTATTTT	CASSSSQPRGGTDTQYF
TRBD2	TRBV27	17	NA	TRBJ2-3	TGTGCCAGCAGTTTCGATTTCAAGCGGGGAGGAATGGATACGCAGTATTTT	CASSFDFKRGGMDTQYF
NA	TRBV10-2	16	NA	TRBJ1-5	TGCGCCAGCAGTGAGATAGATTGGTCAGGTGATCAGCCCCAGCATTTT	CASSEIDWSGDQPQHF
NA	TRBV12-5	16	NA	TRBJ1-5	TGTGCTAGTGGTTTGGTTCTTACAGCTAGCAATCAGCCCCAGCATTTT	CASGLVLTASNQPQHF
TRBD2	TRBV14	14	NA	TRBJ2-7	TGTGCCAGCAGCCTGGGTAGCGGGAGGTACGAGCAGTACTTC	CASSLGSGRYEQYF
NA	TRBV6-5	15	NA	TRBJ2-2	TGTGCCAGCTCCTCGGGGACTCTGGACACCGGGGAGCTGTTTTTT	CASSSGTLDTGELFF
NA	TRBV4-1	16	NA	TRBJ2-1	TGCGCCAGCAGCCAAGGGACTGACCTCTCCTACAATGAGCAGTTCTTC	CASSQGTDLSYNEQFF
NA	TRBV6-6	16	NA	TRBJ1-2	TGTGCCAGCAGTTACTCACTGGCCGTCCCCCGGGAGGGCTACACCTTC	CASSYSLAVPREGYTF